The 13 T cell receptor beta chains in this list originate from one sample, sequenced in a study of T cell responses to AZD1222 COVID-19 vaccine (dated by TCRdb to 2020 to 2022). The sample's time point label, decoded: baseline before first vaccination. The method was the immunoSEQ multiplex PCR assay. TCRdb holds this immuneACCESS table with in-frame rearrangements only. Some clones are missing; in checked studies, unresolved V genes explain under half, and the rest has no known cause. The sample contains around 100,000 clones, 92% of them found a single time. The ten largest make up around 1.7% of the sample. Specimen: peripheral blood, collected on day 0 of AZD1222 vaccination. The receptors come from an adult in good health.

CDR3: CATSRPHRGPGEETQYF. CDR3 DNA: TGTGCCACCAGCAGGCCCCATCGCGGTCCGGGAGAAGAGACCCAGTACTTC. This sequence joins TRBV15 and TRBJ2-5; possibly TRBD2 for D (6 bases). This CDR3 is 17 amino acids long. Germline values: CDR1 LNHNV, CDR2 YYDKDF (reference sequence). The V gene lost 3 bases and the J gene lost 3 bases, with 20 bases spanning the gap. The full variable domain, in which reference TRBV15 and TRBJ2-5 provide the parts outside the CDR3, is DAMVIQNPRYQVTQFGKPVTLSCSQTLNHNVMYWYQQKSSQAPKLLFHYYDKDFNNEADTPDNFQSRRPNTSFCFLDIRSPGLGDTAMYLCATSRPHRGPGEETQYFGPGTRLLVL.

The CDR3 DNA is TGTGCCACCAGTGGGGCGGCGGCTACCGGCTACGAGCAGTACTTC. Translation gives CATSGAAATGYEQYF. V gene TRBV24-1 combines with J gene TRBJ2-7; no clear D gene. This CDR3 region has 15 residues. V lost 5 bases and J lost 3, with 16 bases in between. The germline gives CDR1 KGHDR, CDR2 SFDVKD.

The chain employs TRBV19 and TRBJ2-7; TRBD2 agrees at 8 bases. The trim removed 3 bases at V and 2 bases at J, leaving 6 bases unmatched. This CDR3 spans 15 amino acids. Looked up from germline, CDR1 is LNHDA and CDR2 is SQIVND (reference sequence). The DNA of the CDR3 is TGTGCCAGTAGTATCTCCGCTAGCGGGCCCTACGAGCAGTACTTC. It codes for CASSISASGPYEQYF.

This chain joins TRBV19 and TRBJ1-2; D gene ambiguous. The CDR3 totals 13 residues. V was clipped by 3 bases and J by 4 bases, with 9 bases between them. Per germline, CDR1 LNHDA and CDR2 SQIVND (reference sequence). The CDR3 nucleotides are TGTGCCAGTAGTATGGACGTTTCCTATGGCTACACCTTC. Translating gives CASSMDVSYGYTF.

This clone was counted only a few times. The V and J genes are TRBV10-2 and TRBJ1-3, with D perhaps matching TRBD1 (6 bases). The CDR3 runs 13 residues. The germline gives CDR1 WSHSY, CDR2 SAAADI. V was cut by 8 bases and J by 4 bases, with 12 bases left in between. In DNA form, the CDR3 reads TGCGCCAGCTCCGGGGGCCAAGGAAACACCATATATTTT. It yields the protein CASSGGQGNTIYF.

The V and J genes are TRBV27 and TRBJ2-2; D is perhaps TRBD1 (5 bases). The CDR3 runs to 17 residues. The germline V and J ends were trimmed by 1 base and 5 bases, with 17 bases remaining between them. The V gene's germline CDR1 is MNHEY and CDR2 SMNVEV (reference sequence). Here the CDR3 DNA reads TGTGCCAGCAGTTTATGGGGCTATGGGGATTGGACCGGGGAGCTGTTTTTT. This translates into CASSLWGYGDWTGELFF.

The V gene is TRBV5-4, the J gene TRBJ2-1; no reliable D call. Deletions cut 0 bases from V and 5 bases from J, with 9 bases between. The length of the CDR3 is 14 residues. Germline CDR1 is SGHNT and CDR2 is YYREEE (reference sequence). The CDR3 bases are TGTGCCAGCAGCTTGGTCGGACCCGACAATGAGCAGTTCTTC. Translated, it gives CASSLVGPDNEQFF.

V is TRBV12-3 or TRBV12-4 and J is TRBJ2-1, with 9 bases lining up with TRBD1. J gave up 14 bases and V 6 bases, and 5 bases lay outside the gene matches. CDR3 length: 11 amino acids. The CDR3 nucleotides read TGTGCCAGCAGCTGGGACAGGGTGAAGTTCTTC. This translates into CASSWDRVKFF.

The CDR3 sequence is CASTRKGRDGDTIYF. CDR3 in DNA: TGTGCCAGCACAAGAAAGGGAAGGGATGGGGACACCATATATTTT. The chain couples TRBV9 to TRBJ1-3; unclear D gene. CDR1 is SGDLS, CDR2 YYNGEE, per germline. The CDR3 runs 15 residues. V was trimmed by 6 bases and J by 8 bases, leaving 21 bases between them.

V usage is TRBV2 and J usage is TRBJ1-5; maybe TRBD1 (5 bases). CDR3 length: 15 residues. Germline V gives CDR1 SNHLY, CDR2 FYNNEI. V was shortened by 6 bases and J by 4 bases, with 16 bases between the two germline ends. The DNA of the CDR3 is TGTGCCAGCAGGGGTTCGGGACGGACGAATCAGCCCCAGCATTTT. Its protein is CASRGSGRTNQPQHF.

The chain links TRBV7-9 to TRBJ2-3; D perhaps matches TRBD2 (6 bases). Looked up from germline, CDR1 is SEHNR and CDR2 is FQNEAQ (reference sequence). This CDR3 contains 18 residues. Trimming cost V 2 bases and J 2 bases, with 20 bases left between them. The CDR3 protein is CASSLPYELSGVTDTQYF. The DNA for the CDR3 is TGTGCCAGCAGCTTACCCTACGAGCTTAGCGGAGTCACAGATACGCAGTATTTT.

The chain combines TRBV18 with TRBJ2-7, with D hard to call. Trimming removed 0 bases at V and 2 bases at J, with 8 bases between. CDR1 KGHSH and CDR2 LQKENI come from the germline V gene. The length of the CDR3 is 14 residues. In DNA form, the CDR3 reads TGTGCCAGCTCACCACCCCGACCCGCCTACGAGCAGTACTTC. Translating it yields CASSPPRPAYEQYF. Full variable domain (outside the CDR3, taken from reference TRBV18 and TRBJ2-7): NAGVMQNPRHLVRRRGQEARLRCSPMKGHSHVYWYRQLPEEGLKFMVYLQKENIIDESGMPKERFSAEFPKEGPSILRIQQVVRGDSAAYFCASSPPRPAYEQYFGPGTRLTVT.

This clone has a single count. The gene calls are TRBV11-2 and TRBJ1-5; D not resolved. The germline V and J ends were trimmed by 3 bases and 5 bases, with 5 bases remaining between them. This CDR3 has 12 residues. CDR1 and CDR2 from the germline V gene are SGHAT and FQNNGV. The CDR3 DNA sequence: TGTGCCAGCAGCTTGCGAGATCAGCCCCAGCATTTT. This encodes CASSLRDQPQHF. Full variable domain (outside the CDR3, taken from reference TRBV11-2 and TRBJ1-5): EAGVAQSPRYKIIEKRQSVAFWCNPISGHATLYWYQQILGQGPKLLIQFQNNGVVDDSQLPKDRFSAERLKGVDSTLKIQPAKLEDSAVYLCASSLRDQPQHFGDGTRLSIL.